Shown below are 6 T cell receptor beta chains from a single sample sequenced in a study of T cell changes during pregnancy in multiple sclerosis. The protocol was immunoSEQ multiplex PCR, while the TCRdb copy is restricted to in-frame clones and leaves out a portion. Here the sample spans 70,000 to 95,000 clones, around nine tenths being singletons. The specimen comprised CD4+ T cells from peripheral blood mononuclear cells, sampled in the second trimester of pregnancy. These receptors all come from a female donor with multiple sclerosis, enrolled in a pregnancy study.

The genes are TRBV7-9 and TRBJ1-2, with D hard to call. Germline V gives CDR1 SEHNR, CDR2 FQNEAQ (reference sequence). The CDR3 is 14 residues long. The V end was cut by 5 bases, the J end by 8 bases, with 18 bases between. The CDR3 DNA sequence: TGTGCCAGCAGCCCCCCCGGAGCCGGCGACGGCTACACCTTC. It yields the protein CASSPPGAGDGYTF.

The chain recombines TRBV4-1 with TRBJ1-2; D remains unclear. V was trimmed by 6 bases and J by 3 bases, leaving 23 bases between them. This CDR3 has 17 residues. CDR1 is MGHRA, CDR2 YSYEKL, per germline. The CDR3 reads CASSEHLIRSVDYGYTF. CDR3 coding DNA: TGCGCCAGCAGTGAGCATCTGATTCGGAGCGTCGACTATGGCTACACCTTC.

The V gene is TRBV7-8, the J gene TRBJ2-1, with 7 positions matching TRBD2. Unmatched junction bases numbered 7, after V lost 1 base and J lost 4 bases. Germline CDR1 and CDR2: SGHVS and FQNEAQ. This CDR3 has 16 residues. CDR3 amino acids: CASSLGTSASYNEQFF. The CDR3 DNA reads TGTGCCAGCAGCTTAGGTACTAGCGCCTCATACAATGAGCAGTTCTTC.

The chain has TRBV19 and TRBJ2-3; 9 bases agree with TRBD2. Unmatched junction bases numbered 5, after V lost 6 bases and J lost 10 bases. CDR3 size: 12 residues. Looked up from germline, CDR1 is LNHDA and CDR2 is SQIVND (reference sequence). CDR3 in DNA: TGTGCCAGTAGCCCTCGGACTAGCGCGCAGTATTTT. Its protein product is CASSPRTSAQYF.

The CDR3 DNA reads TGTGCCAGCAGTTTAACCTGGGACAGGGTTGGAAACACCATATATTTT. This sequence encodes CASSLTWDRVGNTIYF. The chain recombines TRBV7-2 with TRBJ1-3, with 9 positions matching TRBD1. The CDR3 runs 16 residues. CDR1 is SGHTA and CDR2 is FQGNSA in the germline V gene. The V and J ends lost 6 bases and 3 bases, in that order; junction bases with no gene match: 9.

The chain employs TRBV11-2 and TRBJ2-1; 14 bases align to TRBD2. The CDR3 has 17 residues. Germline-derived CDR1 and CDR2 are SGHAT and FQNNGV. The J segment lost 5 bases and the V segment lost 6 bases, leaving 9 bases of the junction unmatched. The CDR3 coding sequence is TGTGCCAGCAGTCTTGGGACTAGCGGGGGTTCCAACAATGAGCAGTTCTTC. Amino acid sequence: CASSLGTSGGSNNEQFF.